This T cell receptor (beta chain) stems from a study of T cells after yellow fever vaccination. The V end was cut by 3 bases, the J end by 7 bases, with 12 bases between. This CDR3 has 13 residues. Germline V gene lookup returns CDR1 SGHTA and CDR2 FQGNSA. MiXCR was run by TCRdb on the 5' RACE reads, yielding one entry per CDR3 protein. This sample carries some 350,000 distinct CDR3 sequences, 4.1% of them seen once, and the ten largest clones take 20% to 25%. The V call is TRBV7-2, the J call TRBJ1-2; D may be TRBD1 (5 bases). This receptor was obtained from a man aged 18 to 30 who received the YFV17D yellow fever vaccine. Sequencing used PBMCs, obtained 5 days after the yellow fever booster vaccination. DNA for the CDR3: TGTGCCAGCAGCTTTGAGAAGGGGCTTGGCTACACCTTC. Encoded protein: CASSFEKGLGYTF.